This T cell receptor beta chain was sequenced during a study of blood T cell repertoires in COVID-19. The CDR3 length is 15 residues. Germline lookup yields CDR1 SEHNR and CDR2 FQNEAQ (reference sequence). The junction had 3 bases not matched to a gene; V was cut back by 2 bases and J by 5 bases. This clone was observed once. Libraries were prepared by immunoSEQ multiplex PCR; TCRdb keeps only in-frame clonotypes and omits some of them. The table includes a few hundred thousand clones, roughly 90% detected once. The receptor was isolated from a man in his fifties with COVID-19, enrolled during active disease. This chain links TRBV7-9 with TRBJ1-6, with 7 bases lining up with TRBD1. The specimen was peripheral blood. The CDR3, as DNA: TGTGCCAGCAGCTTATCGGGACAGAATAATTCACCCCTCCACTTT. It encodes CASSLSGQNNSPLHF. The complete variable domain, with remaining parts taken from reference TRBV7-9 and TRBJ1-6, reads DTGVSQNPRHKITKRGQNVTFRCDPISEHNRLYWYRQTLGQGPEFLTYFQNEAQLEKSRLLSDRFSAERPKGSFSTLEIQRTEQGDSAMYLCASSLSGQNNSPLHFGNGTRLTVT.